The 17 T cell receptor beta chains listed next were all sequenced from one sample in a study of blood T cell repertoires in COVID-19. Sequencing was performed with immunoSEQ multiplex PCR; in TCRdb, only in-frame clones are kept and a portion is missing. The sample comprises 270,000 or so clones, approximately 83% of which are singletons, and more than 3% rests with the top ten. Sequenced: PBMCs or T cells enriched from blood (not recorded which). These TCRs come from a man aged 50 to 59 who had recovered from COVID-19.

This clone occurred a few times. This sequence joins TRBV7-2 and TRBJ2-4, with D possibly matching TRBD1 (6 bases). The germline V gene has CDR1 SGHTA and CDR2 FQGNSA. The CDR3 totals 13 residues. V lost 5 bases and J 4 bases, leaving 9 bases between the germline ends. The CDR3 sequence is CASSTDRKNIQYF. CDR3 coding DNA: TGTGCCAGCAGCACCGACAGGAAAAACATTCAGTACTTC.

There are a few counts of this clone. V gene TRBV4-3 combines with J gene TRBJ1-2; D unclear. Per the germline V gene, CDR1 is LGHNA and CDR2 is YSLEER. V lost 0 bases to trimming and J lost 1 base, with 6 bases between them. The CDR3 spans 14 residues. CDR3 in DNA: TGCGCCAGCAGCCAAGAAGAGAATAACTATGGCTACACCTTC. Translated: CASSQEENNYGYTF.

CDR3 nucleotide sequence: TGTGCCAGCAGTTTTGGAGCGGGATCCTACAATGAGCAGTTCTTC. Translation gives CASSFGAGSYNEQFF. The J gene is TRBJ2-1, the V gene TRBV27, with 7 bases fitting TRBD2. The ends lost 3 bases at V and 1 base at J; junction bases unmatched: 3. The CDR3 covers 15 residues. Germline V gene data show CDR1 as MNHEY and CDR2 as SMNVEV (reference sequence).

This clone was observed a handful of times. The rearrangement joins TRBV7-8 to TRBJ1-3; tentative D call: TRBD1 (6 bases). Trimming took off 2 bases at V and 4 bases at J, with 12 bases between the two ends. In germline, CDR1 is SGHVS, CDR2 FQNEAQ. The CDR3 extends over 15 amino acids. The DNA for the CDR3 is TGTGCCAGCAGCTTAAGCCAGGGGTTCGGAAACACCATATATTTT. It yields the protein CASSLSQGFGNTIYF. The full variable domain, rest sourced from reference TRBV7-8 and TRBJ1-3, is GAGVSQSPRYKVAKRGQDVALRCDPISGHVSLFWYQQALGQGPEFLTYFQNEAQLDKSGLPSDRFFAERPEGSVSTLKIQRTQQEDSAVYLCASSLSQGFGNTIYFGEGSWLTVV.

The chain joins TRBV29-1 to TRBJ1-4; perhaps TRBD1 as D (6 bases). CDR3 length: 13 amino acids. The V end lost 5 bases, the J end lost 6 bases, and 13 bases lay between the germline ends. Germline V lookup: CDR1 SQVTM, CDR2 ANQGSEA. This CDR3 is CSVKGVGDEKLFF. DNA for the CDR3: TGCAGCGTTAAGGGGGTCGGGGATGAAAAACTGTTTTTT.

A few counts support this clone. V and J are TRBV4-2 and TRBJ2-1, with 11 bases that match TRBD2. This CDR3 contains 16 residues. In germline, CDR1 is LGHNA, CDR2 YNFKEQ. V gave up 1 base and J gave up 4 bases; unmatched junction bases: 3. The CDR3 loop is CASSQGGTSGYNEQFF. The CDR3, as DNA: TGTGCCAGCAGCCAAGGCGGGACTAGCGGTTACAATGAGCAGTTCTTC.

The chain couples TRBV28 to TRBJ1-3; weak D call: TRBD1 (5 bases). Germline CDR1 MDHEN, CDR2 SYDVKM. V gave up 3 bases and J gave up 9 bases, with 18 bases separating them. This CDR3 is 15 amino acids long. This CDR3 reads CASSLPGDLGGTIYF. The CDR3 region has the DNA TGTGCCAGCAGTTTGCCGGGGGACCTTGGCGGCACCATATATTTT.

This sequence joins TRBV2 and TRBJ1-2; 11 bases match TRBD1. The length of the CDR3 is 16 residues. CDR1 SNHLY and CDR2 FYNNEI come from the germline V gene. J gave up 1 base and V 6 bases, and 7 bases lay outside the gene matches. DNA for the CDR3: TGTGCCAGCAGAGACACCGGGACAGGGGGTAACTATGGCTACACCTTC. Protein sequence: CASRDTGTGGNYGYTF.

CDR3 nucleotide sequence: TGTGCCAGCTCAACGACAGGGGACTACTCACCCCTCCACTTT. It encodes CASSTTGDYSPLHF. The chain carries TRBV18 and TRBJ1-6; 8 nucleotides align to TRBD1. The ends lost 5 bases at V and 10 bases at J; junction bases unmatched: 7. Germline CDR1 reads KGHSH; CDR2 reads LQKENI. This CDR3 comprises 14 residues.

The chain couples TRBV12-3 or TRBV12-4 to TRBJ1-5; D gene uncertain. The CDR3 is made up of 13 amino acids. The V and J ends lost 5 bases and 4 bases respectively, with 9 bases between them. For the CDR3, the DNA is TGTGCCAGCAGTCCCCCGGGAAATCAGCCCCAGCATTTT. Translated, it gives CASSPPGNQPQHF.

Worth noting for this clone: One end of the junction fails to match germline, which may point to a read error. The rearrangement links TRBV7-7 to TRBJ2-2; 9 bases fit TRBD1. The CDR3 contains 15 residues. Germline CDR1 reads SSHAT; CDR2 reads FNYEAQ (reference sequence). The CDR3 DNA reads TGTGCTAGCAGCTTAGAGACAGGGGGCACCGGGGAGCTGTTTTTT. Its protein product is CASSLETGGTGELFF.

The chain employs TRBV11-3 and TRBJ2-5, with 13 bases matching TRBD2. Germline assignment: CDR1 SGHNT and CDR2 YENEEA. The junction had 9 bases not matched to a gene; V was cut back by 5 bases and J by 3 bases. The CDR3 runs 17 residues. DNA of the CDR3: TGTGCCAGCAGCCGTGGACTAGCGGGAGTGTGGGAAGAGACCCAGTACTTC. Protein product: CASSRGLAGVWEETQYF.

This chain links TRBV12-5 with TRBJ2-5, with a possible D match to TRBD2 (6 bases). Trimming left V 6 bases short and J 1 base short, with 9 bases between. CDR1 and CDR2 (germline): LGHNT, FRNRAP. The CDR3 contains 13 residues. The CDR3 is CASGGGAQETQYF. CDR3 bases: TGTGCTAGTGGCGGAGGGGCCCAAGAGACCCAGTACTTC.

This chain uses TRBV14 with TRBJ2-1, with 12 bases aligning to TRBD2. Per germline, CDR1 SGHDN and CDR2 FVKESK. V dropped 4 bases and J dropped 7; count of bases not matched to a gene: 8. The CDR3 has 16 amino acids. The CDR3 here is CASSPLAGGPSNEQFF. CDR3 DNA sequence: TGTGCCAGCAGCCCTCTAGCGGGAGGGCCGTCAAATGAGCAGTTCTTC.

This CDR3 reads CASSLGGSYGYTF. For the CDR3, the DNA is TGTGCCAGCAGCTTGGGGGGGTCCTATGGCTACACCTTC. This sequence joins TRBV7-9 and TRBJ1-2; the D gene is possibly TRBD1 (5 bases). V was trimmed by 3 bases and J by 4 bases, leaving 9 bases between them. The CDR3 length is 13 residues. Germline CDR1 reads SEHNR; CDR2 reads FQNEAQ (reference sequence).

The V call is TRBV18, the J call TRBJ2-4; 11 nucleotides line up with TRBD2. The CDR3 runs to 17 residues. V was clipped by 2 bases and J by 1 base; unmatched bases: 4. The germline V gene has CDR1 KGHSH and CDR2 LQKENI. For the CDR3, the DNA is TGTGCCAGCTCACCAGCGGCTAGCGGGAGGGCCAAAAACATTCAGTACTTC. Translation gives CASSPAASGRAKNIQYF.

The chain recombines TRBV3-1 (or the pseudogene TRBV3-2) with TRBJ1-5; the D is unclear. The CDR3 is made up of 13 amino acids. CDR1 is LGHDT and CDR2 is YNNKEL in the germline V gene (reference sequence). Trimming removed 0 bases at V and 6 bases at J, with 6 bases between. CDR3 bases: TGTGCCAGCAGCCAAGACAGGATTCAGCCCCAGCATTTT. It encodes CASSQDRIQPQHF.